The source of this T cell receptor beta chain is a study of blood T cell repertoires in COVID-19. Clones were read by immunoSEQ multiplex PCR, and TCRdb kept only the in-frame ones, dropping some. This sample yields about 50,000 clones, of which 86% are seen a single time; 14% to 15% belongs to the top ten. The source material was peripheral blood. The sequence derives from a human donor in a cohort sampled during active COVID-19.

The CDR3 region has the DNA TGTGCCAGCAGCCAAGGGAGGAGGGCCACCGGGGAGCTGTTTTTT. This codes for CASSQGRRATGELFF. The rearrangement joins TRBV7-3 to TRBJ2-2, with TRBD2 as a possible D gene (6 bases). Germline V gives CDR1 SGHTA, CDR2 FQGTGA. The CDR3 runs to 15 residues. V was trimmed by 5 bases and J by 4 bases, leaving 14 bases between them. Drawing the rest from reference TRBV7-3 and TRBJ2-2, the complete variable domain is GAGVSQTPSNKVTEKGKYVELRCDPISGHTALYWYRQSLGQGPEFLIYFQGTGAADDSGLPNDRFFAVRPEGSVSTLKIQRTERGDSAVYLCASSQGRRATGELFFGEGSRLTVL.